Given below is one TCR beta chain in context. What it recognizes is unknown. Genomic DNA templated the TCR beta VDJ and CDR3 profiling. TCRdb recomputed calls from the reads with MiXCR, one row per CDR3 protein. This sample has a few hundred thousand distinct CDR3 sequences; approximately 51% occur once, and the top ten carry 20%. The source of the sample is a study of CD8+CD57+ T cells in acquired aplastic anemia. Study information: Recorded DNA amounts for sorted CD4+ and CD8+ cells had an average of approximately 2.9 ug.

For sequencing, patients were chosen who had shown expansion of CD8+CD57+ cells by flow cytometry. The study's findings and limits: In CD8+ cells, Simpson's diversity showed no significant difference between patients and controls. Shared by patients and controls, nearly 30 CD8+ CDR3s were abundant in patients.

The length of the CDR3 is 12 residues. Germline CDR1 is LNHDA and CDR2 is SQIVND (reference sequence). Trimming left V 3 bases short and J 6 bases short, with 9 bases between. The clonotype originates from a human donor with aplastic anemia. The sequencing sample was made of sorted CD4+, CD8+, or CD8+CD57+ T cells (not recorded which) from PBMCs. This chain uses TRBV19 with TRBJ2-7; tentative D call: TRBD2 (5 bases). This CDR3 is CASSIRGSEQYF. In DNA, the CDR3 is TGTGCCAGTAGTATTAGAGGGTCCGAGCAGTACTTC.